This T cell receptor beta chain was recovered during a study of identical twins. Study-wide results and limits: It was cross-sectional statistical analysis, not following the same donors, that the conclusions relied on. Within twin pairs, the out-of-frame alpha sequences they shared showed excess low generation probability. Within cord blood, abundant beta clonotypes carried fewer insertions, but memory repertoires showed no such trend. Surplus twin overlap in beta out-of-frame sequences was less pronounced.

This clonotype occurred a few times. Its antigen is currently unknown. After removal of 0 bases from V and 5 bases from J, the junction contained 2 bases not matched to a gene. Germline values: CDR1 MNHEY, CDR2 SVGAGI. The CDR3 spans 14 residues. One entry per CDR3 protein results from TCRdb running MiXCR on the 5' RACE reads. The profile shows some 240,000 distinct CDR3 sequences, 8% to 11% of them singletons. The chain carries TRBV6-5 and TRBJ2-5, with 8 nucleotides matching TRBD1. Sequenced sample: memory T cells sorted from blood. The sequence came from a man aged 50 to 60 in good health. CDR3 nucleotides: TGTGCCAGCAGTTACTCGGACAGGGCTGAGACCCAGTACTTC. Translating it yields CASSYSDRAETQYF.